This TCR beta chain was retrieved from a study of CD8 T cells in ankylosing spondylitis (TCRdb year 2017). Broadly, across the study: The study set out to find disease-linked TCR variants by profiling T cell receptor beta repertoires in ankylosing spondylitis patients and healthy donors. The full study cohort comprised approximately 23 ankylosing spondylitis patients and some 110 healthy donors. Samples of peripheral blood were taken, and for ankylosing spondylitis patients, synovial fluid was collected as well. The paper's findings and limits, for the study overall: The disease-linked clones showed a CD8+ phenotype and occurred at relatively low frequencies in peripheral blood. A TCR beta motif of several highly homologous amino acid variants appeared characteristic of blood from ankylosing spondylitis patients. Some motif variants were previously reported in synovial fluid and blood of reactive arthritis patients, suggesting common disease-initiation mechanisms. According to the report, matched synovial fluid samples from ankylosing spondylitis patients were significantly enriched for the disease-linked clones.

From the cysteine up to the phenylalanine, the CDR3 has a length of 13 residues. Only the CDR3 DNA stays, 39 bases, in frame from base 1. CDR1 and CDR2 are read off the germline V gene as SGHDT and YYEEEE. Remarks on this clonotype: The specificity of this receptor is unknown. A read error may produce the germline difference seen at one junction end.

Sequencer: Illumina HiSeq 2500. TCR beta libraries were prepared by quantitative 5'-RACE with molecular barcodes. Concerning the study's data processing: A new computational method, built on a probabilistic model of VDJ rearrangement, was used to identify disease-linked TCR variants. TCRdb redid the processing of the public reads, applying fastp at Q25 and MiXCR, and retained in-frame beta chains. Merged by CDR3 protein, the rows form single entries marked with the most common genes and DNA. V and J calls and clone size were set by TCRdb, not the authors. The sample data list some 840,000 distinct CDR3 sequences, and 10% to 15% of these were observed just once. The ten largest account for about 0.5% of the sample.

Sequenced sample: blood, either unsorted or a sorted T cell fraction (not recorded which). The TCR sequence derives from a male donor with ankylosing spondylitis. The V and J genes are TRBV5-6 and TRBJ2-2, with a weak D call of TRBD2 (5 bases match). The CDR3 region reads CASSSNFHGEPFF. The bases read TGTGCCAGCAGCTCAAATTTTCACGGGGAGCCGTTTTTT.